These 14 T cell receptor beta chains came from one sample sequenced in a study of tissue T cells after allogeneic stem cell transplantation. Sequencing was performed with immunoSEQ multiplex PCR; in TCRdb, only in-frame clones are kept and a portion is missing. The table includes approximately 20,000 clones, 69% detected once. Sequencing was performed on blood. These receptors were taken from a female BALB/c mouse in good health. The strain bears MHC haplotype H2-d.

In regard to this clone: Genes and germline are mouse. The DNA ends 1 residue before the CDR3 does, and the rest of the CDR3 is filled in from the germline J gene. The gene calls are TRBV5 and TRBJ2-4; TRBD2 matches 8 bases. The length of the CDR3 is 16 residues. J was trimmed by 3 bases and V by 1 base; bases with no gene match: 6. The V gene's germline CDR1 is LGHNA and CDR2 YNLKQL (reference sequence). CDR3 DNA (partial): TGTGCCAGCAGCCAAGGGGGGGGCGTCGGACAAAACACCTTGTAC. This gives the protein CASSQGGGVGQNTLY. The CDR3, in full, reads CASSQGGGVGQNTLYF.

A word on this clone: The gene symbols are mouse symbols. Other DNA sequences in this sample translate to the same CDR3. The CDR3 bases that were read are TGTGCCAGCGGAGGACTGGGGGGGGGTGACACCCAGTAC. Its protein product is CASGGLGGGDTQY. The CDR3 reads in full as CASGGLGGGDTQYF. The rearrangement uses TRBV13-2 and TRBJ2-5; TRBD2 matches 12 bases. The observed sequence ends 1 residue before the CDR3 terminus, with the missing tail filled in from the germline J gene. CDR1 is NNHNN, CDR2 SYGAGS, per germline (reference sequence). This CDR3 comprises 14 residues. V dropped 5 bases and J dropped 6; count of bases not matched to a gene: 4.

The table lists this clone with a few counts. The genes are named according to mouse. The read finishes 1 residue shy of the CDR3 end, and the germline J gene is used to complete it. The chain couples TRBV13-2 to TRBJ2-7, with 10 positions matching TRBD2. CDR3 length: 14 residues. With 1 base clipped from V and 4 bases from J, the junction kept 2 bases outside the gene matches. CDR1 is NNHNN and CDR2 is SYGAGS in the germline V gene (reference sequence). CDR3 loop: CASGDPGLGYEQYF. The covered CDR3 bases are TGTGCCAGCGGTGATCCGGGACTGGGGTATGAACAGTAC.

With respect to this clone: Gene labels here are mouse ones. The read halts 1 residue ahead of the CDR3 end, with the missing end drawn from the germline J gene. This sequence joins TRBV5 and TRBJ2-3; 11 bases fit TRBD2. Per the germline V gene, CDR1 is LGHNA and CDR2 is YNLKQL (reference sequence). V lost 0 bases to trimming and J lost 1 base; unmatched junction nucleotides: 6. The length of the CDR3 is 18 residues. The sequenced CDR3 bases are TGTGCCAGCAGCCAAGAAGGGACTGGGGGCGAGGGTGCAGAAACGCTGTAT. It is translated as CASSQEGTGGEGAETLY. The entire CDR3 protein is CASSQEGTGGEGAETLYF.

This clone came up once. Any gene name here is a mouse gene name. The CDR3 end falls 1 residue outside the read, so it is completed with the germline J gene. The chain uses TRBV13-3 and TRBJ2-5; possible D gene TRBD1, 9 bases. CDR3 length: 14 amino acids. CDR1 and CDR2 from the germline V gene are NNHDY and SYVADS. The ends were cut back, 4 bases at V and 6 bases at J, with 15 bases in the middle. The CDR3 bases that were read are TGTGCCAGCAGTCGGACAGGGGACTGGGACACCCAGTAC. Its translation is CASSRTGDWDTQY. The CDR3, in full, reads CASSRTGDWDTQYF.

On this clone: Germline and genes here are mouse. The read halts 1 residue ahead of the CDR3 end, with the missing end drawn from the germline J gene. The V and J genes are TRBV19 and TRBJ2-1; TRBD2 matches 12 bases. Germline V gives CDR1 FNHDT, CDR2 SITEND (reference sequence). Trimming cost V 2 bases and J 6 bases; bases outside gene matches: 0. The CDR3 contains 14 residues. The DNA read from the CDR3 is TGTGCCAGCAGTATGGGACTGGGGGGTGCTGAGCAGTTC. Amino acid sequence: CASSMGLGGAEQF. The CDR3 reads in full as CASSMGLGGAEQFF.

With regard to this clone: The listed genes are named as in mouse. The chain's CDR3 is CASSETGNYAEQFF. The sequenced CDR3 bases are TGTGCCAGCAGCGAGACAGGGAACTATGCTGAGCAGTTC. The chain joins TRBV4 to TRBJ2-1; TRBD1 aligns across 7 bases. The sequenced fragment ends 1 residue before the CDR3 boundary, so the rest is inferred from the germline J gene. The V gene's germline CDR1 is LGHDT and CDR2 YNNKQL (reference sequence). The junction had 2 bases not matched to a gene; V was cut back by 5 bases and J by 1 base. This CDR3 region has 14 residues.

Concerning this clone: Gene and germline names: mouse. The sequenced fragment ends 1 residue before the CDR3 boundary, so the rest is inferred from the germline J gene. The V call is TRBV13-2, the J call TRBJ2-7; 9 bases match TRBD2. CDR3 length equals 13 residues. Germline V lookup: CDR1 NNHNN, CDR2 SYGAGS (reference sequence). Trimming took 3 bases from V and 4 from J; bases not matched to a gene: 2. This chain's CDR3 is CASGGTGEYEQYF. The DNA read from the CDR3 is TGTGCCAGCGGTGGGACTGGGGAATATGAACAGTAC.

Details on this clone: Gene names and germline match the mouse. The read ends 1 residue shy of where the CDR3 ends; the end is completed using the germline J gene. This chain connects TRBV19 to TRBJ1-6; 7 nucleotides line up with TRBD1. TRBJ1-6 is flagged as an ORF with uncertain function. From germline, CDR1 is FNHDT and CDR2 SITEND (reference sequence). After removal of 4 bases from V and 8 bases from J, the junction contained 6 bases not matched to a gene. CDR3 length: 14 residues. The covered CDR3 bases are TGTGCCAGCAGTCTCAGGGGGAGGGATTCGCCCCTCTAC. Protein product: CASSLRGRDSPLY. The whole CDR3 protein reads CASSLRGRDSPLYF.

For this clone: Genes and germline come from the mouse. The CDR3 end is not reached by the read, which stops 1 residue before it; the germline J gene fills it in. The chain carries TRBV13-3 and TRBJ2-5; 7 bases line up with TRBD1. The germline CDR1 and CDR2 sequences are NNHDY and SYVADS. The CDR3 covers 14 residues. The ends lost 4 bases at V and 1 base at J; junction bases unmatched: 3. CDR3 in amino acids: CASSPTGDQDTQYF. The CDR3 bases that were read are TGTGCCAGCAGTCCCACAGGGGACCAAGACACCCAGTAC.

With respect to this clone: Gene names are mouse gene names. The DNA ends 1 residue before the CDR3 does, and the rest of the CDR3 is filled in from the germline J gene. V and J are TRBV19 and TRBJ2-7; TRBD2 aligns across 10 bases. Germline V lookup: CDR1 FNHDT, CDR2 SITEND (reference sequence). Losses at the gene ends were 4 bases for V and 6 bases for J; bases not matched to a gene: 7. This CDR3 contains 14 residues. The CDR3 protein is CASSPLGGRGEQYF. CDR3 bases read: TGTGCCAGCAGTCCGCTGGGGGGGCGAGGTGAACAGTAC.

In the case of this clone: The genes are named according to mouse. The CDR3 end falls 1 residue outside the read, so it is completed with the germline J gene. This chain links TRBV17 with TRBJ1-1, with TRBD1 matching over 9 bases. Germline CDR1 MNHDT, CDR2 YYDKIL. V shed 3 bases and J 3 bases; nucleotides not matched to a gene: 2. The CDR3 contains 14 residues. CDR3 residues: CASSSGTGYTEVFF. Incomplete CDR3 DNA: TGTGCTAGCAGTAGTGGGACAGGGTACACAGAAGTCTTC.

Worth noting for this clone: The gene names here belong to mouse. The read comes to an end 1 residue before the CDR3 does, leaving the germline J gene to fill in the end. This chain joins TRBV5 and TRBJ1-3; perhaps TRBD1 as D (5 bases). V was pared by 2 bases and J by 0 bases, with 8 bases between. Germline V gives CDR1 LGHNA, CDR2 YNLKQL (reference sequence). The CDR3 spans 15 residues. Partial CDR3 DNA: TGTGCCAGCAGCCAATGGGACGGTTCTGGAAATACGCTCTAT. It yields the protein CASSQWDGSGNTLY. The CDR3 in its entirety is CASSQWDGSGNTLYF.

Of note for this clone: The germline and genes are mouse ones. The CDR3 region is CASSRQANSDYTF. The covered CDR3 bases are TGTGCCAGCAGCAGACAGGCAAACTCCGACTACACC. V is TRBV13-3 and J is TRBJ1-2; D is possibly TRBD1 (6 bases). The CDR3 end lies 1 residue beyond the end of the read and is filled in from the germline J gene. Germline assignment: CDR1 NNHDY and CDR2 SYVADS. CDR3 length: 13 residues. Trimming pared 5 bases from V and 0 bases from J, leaving 8 bases between.